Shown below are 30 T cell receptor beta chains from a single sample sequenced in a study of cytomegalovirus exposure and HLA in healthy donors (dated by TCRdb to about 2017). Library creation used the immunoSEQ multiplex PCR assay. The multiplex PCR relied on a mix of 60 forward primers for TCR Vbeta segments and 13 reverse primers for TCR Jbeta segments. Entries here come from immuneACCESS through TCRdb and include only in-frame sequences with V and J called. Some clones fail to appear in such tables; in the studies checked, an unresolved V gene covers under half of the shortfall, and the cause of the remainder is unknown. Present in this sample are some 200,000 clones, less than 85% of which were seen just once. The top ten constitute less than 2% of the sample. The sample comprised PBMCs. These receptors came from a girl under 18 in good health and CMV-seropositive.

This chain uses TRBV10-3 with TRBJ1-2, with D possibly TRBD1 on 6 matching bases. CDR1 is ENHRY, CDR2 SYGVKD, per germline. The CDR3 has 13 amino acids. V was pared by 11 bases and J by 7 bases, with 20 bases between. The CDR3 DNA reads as TGTGCCTTATACAGGGACGGAAGTAGTGGCTACACCTTC. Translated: CALYRDGSSGYTF.

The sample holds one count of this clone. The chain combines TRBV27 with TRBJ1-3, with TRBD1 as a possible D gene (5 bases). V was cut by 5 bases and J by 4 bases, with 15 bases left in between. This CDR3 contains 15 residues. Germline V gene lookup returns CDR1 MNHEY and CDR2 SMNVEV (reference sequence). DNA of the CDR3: TGTGCCAGCAGTAGGATCGGGGGTGCAGGAAACACCATATATTTT. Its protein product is CASSRIGGAGNTIYF.

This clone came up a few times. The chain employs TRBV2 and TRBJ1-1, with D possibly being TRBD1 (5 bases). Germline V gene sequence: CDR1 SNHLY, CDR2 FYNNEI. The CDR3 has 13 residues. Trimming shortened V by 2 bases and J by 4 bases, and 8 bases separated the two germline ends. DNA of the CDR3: TGTGCCAGCAGTGAACAGGGTAGCACTGAAGCTTTCTTT. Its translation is CASSEQGSTEAFF. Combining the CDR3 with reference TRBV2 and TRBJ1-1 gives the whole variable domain EPEVTQTPSHQVTQMGQEVILRCVPISNHLYFYWYRQILGQKVEFLVSFYNNEISEKSEIFDDQFSVERPDGSNFTLKIRSTKLEDSAMYFCASSEQGSTEAFFGQGTRLTVV.

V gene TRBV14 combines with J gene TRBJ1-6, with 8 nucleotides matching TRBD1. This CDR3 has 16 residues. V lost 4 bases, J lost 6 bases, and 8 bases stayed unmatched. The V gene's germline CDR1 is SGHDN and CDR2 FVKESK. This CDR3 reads CASSPHPQGANSPLHF. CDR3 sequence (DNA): TGTGCCAGCAGCCCCCACCCGCAGGGGGCTAATTCACCCCTCCACTTT.

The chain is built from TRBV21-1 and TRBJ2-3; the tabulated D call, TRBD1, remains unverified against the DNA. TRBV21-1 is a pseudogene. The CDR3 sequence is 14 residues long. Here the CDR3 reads CAILTGEVTDTQYF. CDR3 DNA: TGTGCCATCCTGACAGGGGAGGTGACAGATACGCAGTATTTT.

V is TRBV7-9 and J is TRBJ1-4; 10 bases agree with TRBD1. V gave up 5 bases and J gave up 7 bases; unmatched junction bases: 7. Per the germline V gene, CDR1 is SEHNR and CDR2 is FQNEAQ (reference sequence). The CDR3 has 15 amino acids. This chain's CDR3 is CASSRQGAPLEKLFF. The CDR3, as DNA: TGTGCCAGCAGCCGACAGGGGGCGCCCCTTGAAAAACTGTTTTTT.

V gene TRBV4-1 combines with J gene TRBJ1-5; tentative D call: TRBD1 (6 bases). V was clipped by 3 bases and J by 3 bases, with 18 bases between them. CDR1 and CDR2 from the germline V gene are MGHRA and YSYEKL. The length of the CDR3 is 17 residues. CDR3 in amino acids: CASSQGWGGLLNQPQHF. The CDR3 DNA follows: TGCGCCAGCAGCCAGGGTTGGGGGGGGCTGCTCAATCAGCCCCAGCATTTT.

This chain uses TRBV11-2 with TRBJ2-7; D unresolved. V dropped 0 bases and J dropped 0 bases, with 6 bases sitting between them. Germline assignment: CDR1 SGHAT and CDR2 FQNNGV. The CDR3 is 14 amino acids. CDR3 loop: CASSLELGSYEQYF. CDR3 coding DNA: TGTGCCAGCAGCTTAGAGCTCGGCTCCTACGAGCAGTACTTC.

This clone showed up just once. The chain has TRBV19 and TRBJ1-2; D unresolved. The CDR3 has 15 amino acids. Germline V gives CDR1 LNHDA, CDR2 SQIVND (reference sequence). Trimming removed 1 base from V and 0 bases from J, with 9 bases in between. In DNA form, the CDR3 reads TGTGCCAGTAGTATAGGGGGAGCCCCTAACTATGGCTACACCTTC. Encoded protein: CASSIGGAPNYGYTF. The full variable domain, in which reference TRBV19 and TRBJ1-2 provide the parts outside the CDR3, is DGGITQSPKYLFRKEGQNVTLSCEQNLNHDAMYWYRQDPGQGLRLIYYSQIVNDFQKGDIAEGYSVSREKKESFPLTVTSAQKNPTAFYLCASSIGGAPNYGYTFGSGTRLTVV.

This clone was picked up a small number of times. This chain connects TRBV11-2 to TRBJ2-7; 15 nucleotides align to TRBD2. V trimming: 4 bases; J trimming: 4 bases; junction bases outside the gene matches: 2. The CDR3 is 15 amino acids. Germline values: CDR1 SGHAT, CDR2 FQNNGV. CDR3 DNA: TGTGCCAGCAGCTGGGGACTAGCGGGGGGTTACGAGCAGTACTTC. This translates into CASSWGLAGGYEQYF. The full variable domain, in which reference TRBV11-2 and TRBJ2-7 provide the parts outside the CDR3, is EAGVAQSPRYKIIEKRQSVAFWCNPISGHATLYWYQQILGQGPKLLIQFQNNGVVDDSQLPKDRFSAERLKGVDSTLKIQPAKLEDSAVYLCASSWGLAGGYEQYFGPGTRLTVT.

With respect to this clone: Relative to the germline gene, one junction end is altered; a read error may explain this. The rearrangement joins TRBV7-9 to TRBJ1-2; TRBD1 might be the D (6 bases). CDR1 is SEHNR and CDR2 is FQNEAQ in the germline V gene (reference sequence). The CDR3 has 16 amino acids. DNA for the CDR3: TGTTCCAGCAGCTTAGAAACAGGGCGTAGGTTTGGAGGCTACACCTTC. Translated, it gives CSSSLETGRRFGGYTF.

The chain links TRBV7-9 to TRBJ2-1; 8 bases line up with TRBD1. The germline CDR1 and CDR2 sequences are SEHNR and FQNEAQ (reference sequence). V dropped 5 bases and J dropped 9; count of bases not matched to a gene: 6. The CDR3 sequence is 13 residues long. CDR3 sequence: CASSEQGAGEQFF. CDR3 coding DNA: TGTGCCAGCAGCGAGCAGGGGGCGGGTGAGCAGTTCTTC.

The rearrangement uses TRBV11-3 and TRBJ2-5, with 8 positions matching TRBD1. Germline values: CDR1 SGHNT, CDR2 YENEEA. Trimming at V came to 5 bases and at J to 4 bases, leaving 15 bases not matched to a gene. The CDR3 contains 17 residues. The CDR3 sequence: CASSLGQGTGSGETQYF. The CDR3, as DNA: TGTGCCAGCAGCCTTGGACAGGGCACGGGTTCCGGAGAGACCCAGTACTTC.

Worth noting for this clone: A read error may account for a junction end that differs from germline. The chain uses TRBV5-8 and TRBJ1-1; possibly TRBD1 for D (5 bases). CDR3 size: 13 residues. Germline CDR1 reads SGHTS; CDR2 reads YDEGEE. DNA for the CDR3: TGTGCCAGCGGCTTCGGGGGGGGCACTGAAGCTTTCTTT. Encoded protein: CASGFGGGTEAFF.

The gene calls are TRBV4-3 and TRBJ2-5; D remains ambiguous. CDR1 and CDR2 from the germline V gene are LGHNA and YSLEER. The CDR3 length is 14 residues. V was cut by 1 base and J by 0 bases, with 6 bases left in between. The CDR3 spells CASSQGRYQETQYF. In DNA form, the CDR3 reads TGCGCCAGCAGCCAAGGCAGGTACCAAGAGACCCAGTACTTC.

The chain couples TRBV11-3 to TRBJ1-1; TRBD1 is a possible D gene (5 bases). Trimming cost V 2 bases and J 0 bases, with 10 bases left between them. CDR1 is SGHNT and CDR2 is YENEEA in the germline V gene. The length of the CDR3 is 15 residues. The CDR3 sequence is CASSLLGGMNTEAFF. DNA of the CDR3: TGTGCCAGCAGCTTACTGGGGGGGATGAACACTGAAGCTTTCTTT.

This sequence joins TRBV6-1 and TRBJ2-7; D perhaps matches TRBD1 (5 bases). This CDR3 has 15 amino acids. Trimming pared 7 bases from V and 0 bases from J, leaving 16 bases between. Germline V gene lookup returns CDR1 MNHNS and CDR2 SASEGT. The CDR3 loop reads CASIQTVVSSYEQYF. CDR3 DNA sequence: TGTGCCAGCATTCAGACAGTTGTGAGCTCCTACGAGCAGTACTTC.

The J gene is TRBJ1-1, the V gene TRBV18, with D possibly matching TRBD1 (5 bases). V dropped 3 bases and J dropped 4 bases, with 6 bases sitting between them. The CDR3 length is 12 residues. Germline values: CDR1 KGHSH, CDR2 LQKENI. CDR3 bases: TGTGCCAGCTCACCTGGGGCCACTGAAGCTTTCTTT. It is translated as CASSPGATEAFF.

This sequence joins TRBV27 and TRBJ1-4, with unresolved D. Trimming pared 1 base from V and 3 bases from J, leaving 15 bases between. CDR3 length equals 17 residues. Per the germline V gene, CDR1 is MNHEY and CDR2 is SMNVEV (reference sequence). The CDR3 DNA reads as TGTGCCAGCAGTTTATTCCCCTGGCCAGTCCCTAATGAAAAACTGTTTTTT. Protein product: CASSLFPWPVPNEKLFF. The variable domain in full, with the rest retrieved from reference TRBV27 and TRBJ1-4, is EAQVTQNPRYLITVTGKKLTVTCSQNMNHEYMSWYRQDPGLGLRQIYYSMNVEVTDKGDVPEGYKVSRKEKRNFPLILESPSPNQTSLYFCASSLFPWPVPNEKLFFGSGTQLSVL.

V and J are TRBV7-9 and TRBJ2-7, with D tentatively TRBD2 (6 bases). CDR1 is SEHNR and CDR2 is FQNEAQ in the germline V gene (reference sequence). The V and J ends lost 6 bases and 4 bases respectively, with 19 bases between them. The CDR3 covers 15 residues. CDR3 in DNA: TGTGCCAGCAGGCGAGAGGCGGGGATTCAGTACGAGCAGTACTTC. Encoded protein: CASRREAGIQYEQYF.

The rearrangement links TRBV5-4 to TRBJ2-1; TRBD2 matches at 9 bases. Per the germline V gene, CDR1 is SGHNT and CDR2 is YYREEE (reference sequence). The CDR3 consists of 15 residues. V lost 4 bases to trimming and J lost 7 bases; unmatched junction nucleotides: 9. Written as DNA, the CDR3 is TGTGCCAGCAGCCTGCGGGGGGGCGGGAGGAATGAGCAGTTCTTC. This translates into CASSLRGGGRNEQFF. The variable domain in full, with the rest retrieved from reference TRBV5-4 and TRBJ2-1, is ETGVTQSPTHLIKTRGQQVTLRCSSQSGHNTVSWYQQALGQGPQFIFQYYREEENGRGNFPPRFSGLQFPNYSSELNVNALELDDSALYLCASSLRGGGRNEQFFGPGTRLTVL.

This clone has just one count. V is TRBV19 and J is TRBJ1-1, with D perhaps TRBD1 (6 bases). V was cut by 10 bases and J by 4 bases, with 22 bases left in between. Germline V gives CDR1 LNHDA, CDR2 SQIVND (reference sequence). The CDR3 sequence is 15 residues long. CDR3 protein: CATSMGGLTSTEAFF. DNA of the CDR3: TGTGCCACCAGTATGGGGGGGCTGACCAGCACTGAAGCTTTCTTT. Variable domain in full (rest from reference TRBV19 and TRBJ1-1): DGGITQSPKYLFRKEGQNVTLSCEQNLNHDAMYWYRQDPGQGLRLIYYSQIVNDFQKGDIAEGYSVSREKKESFPLTVTSAQKNPTAFYLCATSMGGLTSTEAFFGQGTRLTVV.

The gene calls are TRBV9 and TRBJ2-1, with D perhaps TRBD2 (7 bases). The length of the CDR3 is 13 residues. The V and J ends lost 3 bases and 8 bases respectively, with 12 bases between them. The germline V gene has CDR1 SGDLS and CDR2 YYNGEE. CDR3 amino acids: CASSGGGSDEQFF. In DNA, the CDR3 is TGTGCCAGCAGCGGGGGGGGCAGCGATGAGCAGTTCTTC.

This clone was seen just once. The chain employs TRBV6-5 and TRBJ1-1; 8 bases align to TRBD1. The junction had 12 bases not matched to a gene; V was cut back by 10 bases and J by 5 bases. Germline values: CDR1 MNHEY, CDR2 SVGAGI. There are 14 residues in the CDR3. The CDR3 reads CANGQGPGLTEAFF. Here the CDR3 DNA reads TGTGCCAACGGACAGGGACCTGGGTTGACTGAAGCTTTCTTT.

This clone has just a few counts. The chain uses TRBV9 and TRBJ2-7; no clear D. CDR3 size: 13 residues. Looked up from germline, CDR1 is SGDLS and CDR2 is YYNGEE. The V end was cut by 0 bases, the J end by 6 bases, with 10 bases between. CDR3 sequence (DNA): TGTGCCAGCAGCGTAGAGCCGTCTGGCGAGCAGTACTTC. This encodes CASSVEPSGEQYF.

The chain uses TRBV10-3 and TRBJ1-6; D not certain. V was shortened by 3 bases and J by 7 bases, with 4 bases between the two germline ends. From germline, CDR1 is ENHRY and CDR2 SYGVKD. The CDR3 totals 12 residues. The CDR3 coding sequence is TGTGCCATCAGTGACAGGAATTCACCCCTCCACTTT. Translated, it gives CAISDRNSPLHF.

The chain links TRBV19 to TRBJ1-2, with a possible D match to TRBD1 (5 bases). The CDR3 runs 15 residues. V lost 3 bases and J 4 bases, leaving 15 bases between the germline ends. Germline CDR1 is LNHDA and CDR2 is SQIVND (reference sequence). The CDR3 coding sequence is TGTGCCAGTAGTATCGCAGGGTTCTGGCCCTATGGCTACACCTTC. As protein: CASSIAGFWPYGYTF.

DNA for the CDR3: TGTGCCAGCAGCCCCTGGACTAGCGGGGGCGGCGGGGAGCTGTTTTTT. Amino acids: CASSPWTSGGGGELFF. The V and J genes are TRBV9 and TRBJ2-2; 13 bases are a match to TRBD2. CDR1 and CDR2 (germline): SGDLS, YYNGEE. CDR3 size: 16 residues. The V gene end was trimmed by 4 bases and the J gene end by 7 bases; junction bases not matched to a gene: 7.

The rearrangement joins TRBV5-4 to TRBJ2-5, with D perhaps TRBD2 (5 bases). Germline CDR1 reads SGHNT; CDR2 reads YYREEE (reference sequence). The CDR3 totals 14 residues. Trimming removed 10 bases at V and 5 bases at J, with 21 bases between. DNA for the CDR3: TGTGCCGCGGCCGGGCGCGGGCCGGGGGAGACCCAGTACTTC. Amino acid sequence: CAAAGRGPGETQYF.

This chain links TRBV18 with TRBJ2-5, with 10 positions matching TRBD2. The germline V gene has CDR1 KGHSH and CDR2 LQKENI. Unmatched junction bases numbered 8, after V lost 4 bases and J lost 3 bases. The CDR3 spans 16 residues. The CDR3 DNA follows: TGTGCCAGCTCACTAGACCGAGCGGGGGGGAAAGAGACCCAGTACTTC. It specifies CASSLDRAGGKETQYF.